Listed below are T cell receptor beta chains from one sample, sequenced in a study of spatial heterogeneity in lung cancer. A single record per CDR3 protein comes from TCRdb applying MiXCR to the 5' RACE reads. This sample has about 21,000 distinct CDR3 sequences, with roughly 3% found just once. Sequenced here: lung tumor tissue, sampled at surgery. All receptors come from a male donor with early-stage non-small cell lung cancer. Both conserved end residues are part of each CDR3. The order of the fields is D gene, CDR3 length, V gene, clone size, J gene, CDR3 DNA, CDR3 protein. A D gene is named only where the DNA matches it firmly. Not every row has a clone size; where given, it reads once, few, many or a size class.

d_gene: -; len: 11; v_gene: TRBV12-3/TRBV12-4; abundance: many; j_gene: TRBJ1-2; CDR3nt: TGTGCCAGCAGTCACCCTTACGGCTACACCTTC; CDR3aa: CASSHPYGYTF
d_gene: TRBD2; len: 18; v_gene: TRBV4-2; abundance: many; j_gene: TRBJ2-3; CDR3nt: TGTGCCAGCAGCCAAGATTTAGGAATAGCGGGCCAGAAATATACGCAGTATTTT; CDR3aa: CASSQDLGIAGQKYTQYF
d_gene: -; len: 16; v_gene: TRBV20-1; abundance: many; j_gene: TRBJ2-1; CDR3nt: TGCAGTGCCCGACTTATATCGGGGAAGCCCTACAATGAGCAGTTCTTC; CDR3aa: CSARLISGKPYNEQFF
d_gene: -; len: 13; v_gene: TRBV12-3/TRBV12-4; abundance: many; j_gene: TRBJ1-4; CDR3nt: TGTGCCAGCAGTTTAGGGGGCTGGGAAAAACTGTTTTTT; CDR3aa: CASSLGGWEKLFF
d_gene: TRBD1; len: 16; v_gene: TRBV7-8; abundance: many; j_gene: TRBJ1-4; CDR3nt: TGTGCCAGCAGCTTTAGACTGGGACAGGGCGGTGAAAAACTGTTTTTT; CDR3aa: CASSFRLGQGGEKLFF
d_gene: -; len: 14; v_gene: TRBV29-1; abundance: many; j_gene: TRBJ2-1; CDR3nt: TGCAGCGTTGATCCGGGAGTAGGCTACAATGAGCAGTTCTTC; CDR3aa: CSVDPGVGYNEQFF
d_gene: -; len: 15; v_gene: TRBV21-1; abundance: many; j_gene: TRBJ2-1; CDR3nt: TGTGCCAGCAGCATCAACCACCTTTGGGGGTCCCGGCAGTTCTTC; CDR3aa: CASSINHLWGSRQFF
d_gene: -; len: 13; v_gene: TRBV29-1; abundance: many; j_gene: TRBJ1-5; CDR3nt: TGCAGCGTTTCGACCGGGGCCTATCAGCCCCAGCATTTT; CDR3aa: CSVSTGAYQPQHF
d_gene: -; len: 15; v_gene: TRBV6-2/TRBV6-3; abundance: many; j_gene: TRBJ2-1; CDR3nt: TGTGCCAGCAGTCGATCTAACACCAAGGCCAATGAGCAGTTCTTC; CDR3aa: CASSRSNTKANEQFF
d_gene: -; len: 14; v_gene: TRBV29-1; abundance: many; j_gene: TRBJ2-3; CDR3nt: TGCAGCGTTGTGGTCTTCACTAGCACAGATACGCAGTATTTT; CDR3aa: CSVVVFTSTDTQYF
d_gene: TRBD1; len: 15; v_gene: TRBV12-3/TRBV12-4; abundance: many; j_gene: TRBJ1-3; CDR3nt: TGTGCCAGCAGGGCAGGGGGGATCTCTGGAAACACCATATATTTT; CDR3aa: CASRAGGISGNTIYF
d_gene: -; len: 15; v_gene: TRBV6-2/TRBV6-3; abundance: many; j_gene: TRBJ1-1; CDR3nt: TGTGCCAGCAGTTACAGGGGACGGCCGAACACTGAAGCTTTCTTT; CDR3aa: CASSYRGRPNTEAFF
d_gene: TRBD2; len: 19; v_gene: TRBV9; abundance: many; j_gene: TRBJ2-3; CDR3nt: TGTGCCAGCAGCGGTTCCGGGACTAGCGGGTTTCATGGCACAGATACGCAGTATTTT; CDR3aa: CASSGSGTSGFHGTDTQYF
d_gene: TRBD2; len: 16; v_gene: TRBV11-3; abundance: many; j_gene: TRBJ2-2; CDR3nt: TGTGCCAGCAGCGTATTTAGCGGGAAAGGCACCGGGGAGCTGTTTTTT; CDR3aa: CASSVFSGKGTGELFF
d_gene: -; len: 13; v_gene: TRBV7-2; abundance: many; j_gene: TRBJ1-6; CDR3nt: TGTGCCAGCAGCTTAGCGATGGATTCACCCCTCCACTTT; CDR3aa: CASSLAMDSPLHF
d_gene: TRBD2; len: 17; v_gene: TRBV19; abundance: many; j_gene: TRBJ2-2; CDR3nt: TGTGCCAGTAGTATAGACCAAGCGGGAGGGGGCACCGGGGAGCTGTTTTTT; CDR3aa: CASSIDQAGGGTGELFF
d_gene: -; len: 12; v_gene: TRBV20-1; abundance: many; j_gene: TRBJ1-5; CDR3nt: TGCAGTGCTAACCAGGGGTCTCAGCCCCAGCATTTT; CDR3aa: CSANQGSQPQHF
d_gene: TRBD1; len: 14; v_gene: TRBV5-6; abundance: many; j_gene: TRBJ1-2; CDR3nt: TGTGCCAGTCATCCGGGACAGGGCGGCTATGGCTACACCTTC; CDR3aa: CASHPGQGGYGYTF
d_gene: TRBD2; len: 18; v_gene: TRBV20-1; abundance: -; j_gene: TRBJ2-5; CDR3nt: TGCAGTGCCCAGCTGCCGGGACTAGCGGGAGGCTCCCCAGAGACCCAGTACTTC; CDR3aa: CSAQLPGLAGGSPETQYF
d_gene: -; len: 13; v_gene: TRBV12-3/TRBV12-4; abundance: many; j_gene: TRBJ2-6; CDR3nt: TGTGCCAGCAGACAAACTGGGGCCAACGTCCTGACTTTC; CDR3aa: CASRQTGANVLTF
d_gene: TRBD1; len: 15; v_gene: TRBV9; abundance: many; j_gene: TRBJ1-4; CDR3nt: TGTGCCAGCAGCCCGCGGACAGGGGAAAGTGAAAAACTGTTTTTT; CDR3aa: CASSPRTGESEKLFF
d_gene: -; len: 13; v_gene: TRBV20-1; abundance: many; j_gene: TRBJ2-5; CDR3nt: TGCAGTGGGGAGCGGCCGCCTCAAGAGACCCAGTACTTC; CDR3aa: CSGERPPQETQYF
d_gene: -; len: 14; v_gene: TRBV4-1; abundance: many; j_gene: TRBJ2-7; CDR3nt: TGCGCCAGCAGCCAAGATAAGGCACCCTATGAGCAGTACTTC; CDR3aa: CASSQDKAPYEQYF
d_gene: -; len: 17; v_gene: TRBV24-1; abundance: many; j_gene: TRBJ2-2; CDR3nt: TGTGCCACCAGTGATCCCGGGGCAGCCTTAAACACCGGGGAGCTGTTTTTT; CDR3aa: CATSDPGAALNTGELFF
d_gene: -; len: 12; v_gene: TRBV7-2; abundance: many; j_gene: TRBJ2-7; CDR3nt: TGTGCCAGCAGCTTGACTTTGTACGAGCAGTACTTC; CDR3aa: CASSLTLYEQYF
d_gene: TRBD1; len: 17; v_gene: TRBV27; abundance: many; j_gene: TRBJ1-1; CDR3nt: TGTGCCAGCAGTCGCGCCGGGACAGGAGTCGGGAACACTGAAGCTTTCTTT; CDR3aa: CASSRAGTGVGNTEAFF
d_gene: TRBD1; len: 13; v_gene: TRBV11-2; abundance: many; j_gene: TRBJ2-7; CDR3nt: TGTGCCAGCAGCCGGACACAGGGGTACGAGCAGTACTTC; CDR3aa: CASSRTQGYEQYF
d_gene: -; len: 13; v_gene: TRBV7-7; abundance: many; j_gene: TRBJ2-1; CDR3nt: TGTGCTAGCGGCTCCGTGTGGGGCGATGAGCAGTTCTTC; CDR3aa: CASGSVWGDEQFF
d_gene: -; len: 16; v_gene: TRBV14; abundance: many; j_gene: TRBJ2-3; CDR3nt: TGTGCCAGCACCCCTATAGGTTGGGGGAGCACAGATACGCAGTATTTT; CDR3aa: CASTPIGWGSTDTQYF
d_gene: -; len: 11; v_gene: TRBV6-1; abundance: many; j_gene: TRBJ2-3; CDR3nt: TGTGCCAGTGATATAGCTCGTACGCAGTATTTT; CDR3aa: CASDIARTQYF
d_gene: TRBD2; len: 16; v_gene: TRBV7-8; abundance: many; j_gene: TRBJ2-3; CDR3nt: TGTGCCAGCAGCTCAGCCCTAGCGGGAGAGTCAGATACGCAGTATTTT; CDR3aa: CASSSALAGESDTQYF